This T cell receptor (beta chain) was obtained from a study of PD-1 blockade in classical Hodgkin lymphoma. Regarding the study as a whole: Whatever underlies the repertoire differences (possibly disease activity or prior therapy) remains undefined. Patients newly diagnosed and complete responders had comparable baseline diversity.

Concerning this clone itself: Its specificity is unknown.

Every patient relapsed after autologous stem cell transplantation, and brentuximab vedotin exposure varied. Classification of best responses gave complete response, partial response or progressive disease. The data were produced by immunoSEQ multiplex PCR, yet TCRdb's version contains in-frame clones alone and is incomplete. The sample yields around 91,000 clones, roughly 90% seen once. Trimming pared 3 bases from V and 0 bases from J, leaving 6 bases between. Looked up from germline, CDR1 is SGHVS and CDR2 is FQNEAQ. This CDR3 has 13 amino acids. The V and J genes are TRBV7-8 and TRBJ2-7; tentatively, D is TRBD1 (6 bases). The TCR was taken from a human donor with classical Hodgkin lymphoma. Source: peripheral blood mononuclear cells (PBMCs), taken at baseline. DNA for the CDR3: TGTGCCAGCAGCTTGGACAGCTCCTACGAGCAGTACTTC. Amino acid sequence: CASSLDSSYEQYF.